Sequencing of this T cell receptor beta chain was carried out in a study of shared clonotypes between healthy human individuals. Regarding this clone: As yet, its antigen is unknown.

Study-wide results and limits: Sample collection involved blood only; tissue repertoires are likely different. An expected dependence of interdonor clonotype sharing on sequencing depth was noted. Naive subsets generally had larger estimated richness than memory subsets.

The V and J ends lost 5 bases and 3 bases, in that order; junction bases with no gene match: 9. This CDR3 spans 17 amino acids. Germline CDR1 reads SGHAT; CDR2 reads FQNNGV. Method: immunoSEQ multiplex PCR; TCRdb's copy keeps in-frame clones and lacks some. The top ten clones hold over 1.3% of a sample with around 940,000 clones, roughly 72% of them seen once. This TCR came from a man younger than 35 in good health. Sequencing was performed on memory CD4+ T cells sorted from blood. The subset was: CD45RA-negative fraction. The chain carries TRBV11-2 and TRBJ1-6; 8 nucleotides match TRBD1. The CDR3 DNA reads as TGTGCCAGCAGCGCCTACCAGGGGGCTAGCTATAATTCACCCCTCCACTTT. Translation gives CASSAYQGASYNSPLHF.